The text below deals with one T cell receptor beta chain. Its antigen remains unidentified. These data belong to a study of CD8+ T cells in alopecia areata. Turning to the study itself: Patients received oral tofacitinib, 5 to 10 mg twice daily, for moderate-to-severe alopecia areata.

Study findings and constraints: Many expanded lesional clones remained in scalp and blood on tofacitinib. Tofacitinib significantly lowered scalp clonality and expanded CD8+ clones among the top 100.

Deletions cut 0 bases from V and 6 bases from J, with 19 bases between. This CDR3 is 16 amino acids long. Germline V gene sequence: CDR1 SGHRS, CDR2 YFSETQ. Treatment reported: oral pan-JAK inhibitor, 5-10 mg twice daily. TCR sequencing used cDNA made by reverse transcription of extracted RNA. The data were produced by immunoSEQ multiplex PCR, yet TCRdb's version contains in-frame clones alone and is incomplete. The data contain 180,000 or so clones, approximately 50% of them singletons. The rearrangement uses TRBV5-1 and TRBJ2-7; tentatively, D is TRBD1 or TRBD2 (5 bases each). The sequence came from a human donor with alopecia areata. The sample was CD8+ T cells sorted from blood, taken at week 52, from a patient treated with tofacitinib. For the CDR3, the DNA is TGCGCCAGCAGCTTGGCGGAGACCCGGGACCCTCTCGAGCAGTACTTC. Translated, it gives CASSLAETRDPLEQYF.